What follows is one TCR beta chain and its context. Random hexamers were used to reverse transcribe an amount of about 0.5 to 1 ug RNA. Amplification of TCR beta CDR3 across 54 Vbeta and 13 Jbeta was performed with immunoSEQ multiplex PCR. TCRdb itself ran the immunoSEQ multiplex PCR reads through MiXCR, one entry per CDR3 protein. This sample has about 130,000 distinct CDR3 sequences, with 85% to 95% found just once. CD8+ and CD4+ T cells circulating in blood were sequenced for TCR beta. Control patients had untreated stable or active relapsing-remitting multiple sclerosis by revised McDonald criteria. FACS was used to enrich TEMRA cells, whereas the CD8+ and CD4+ T cells were obtained by negative isolation. The data originate from a study of CD8 T cells in Susac syndrome. V was trimmed by 5 bases and J by 0 bases, leaving 11 bases between them. The CDR3 is 14 amino acids. Germline values: CDR1 LNHNV, CDR2 YYDKDF (reference sequence).

The origin of this receptor is a human donor with multiple sclerosis. V gene TRBV15 combines with J gene TRBJ2-7; TRBD1 or TRBD2 may be the D gene (5 bases each). Sequences were obtained from CD8+ T cells from PBMCs. CDR3 residues: CATSPRDHSYEQYF. CDR3 in DNA: TGTGCCACCAGCCCCCGGGACCACTCCTACGAGCAGTACTTC.